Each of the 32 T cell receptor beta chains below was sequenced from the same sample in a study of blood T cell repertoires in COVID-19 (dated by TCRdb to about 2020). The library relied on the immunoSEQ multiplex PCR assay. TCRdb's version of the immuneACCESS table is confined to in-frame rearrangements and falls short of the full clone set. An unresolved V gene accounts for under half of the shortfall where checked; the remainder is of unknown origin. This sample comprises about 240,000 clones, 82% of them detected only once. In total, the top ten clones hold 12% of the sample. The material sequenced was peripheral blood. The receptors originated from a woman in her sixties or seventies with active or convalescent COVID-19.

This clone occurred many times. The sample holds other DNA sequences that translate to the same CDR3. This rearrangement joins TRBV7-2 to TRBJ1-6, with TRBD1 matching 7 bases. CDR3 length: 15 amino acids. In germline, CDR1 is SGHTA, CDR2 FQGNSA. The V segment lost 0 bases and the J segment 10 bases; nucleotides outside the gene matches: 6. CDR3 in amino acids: CASSLATGVGSPLHF. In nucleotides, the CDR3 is TGTGCCAGCAGCTTAGCAACAGGGGTGGGATCACCCCTCCACTTT.

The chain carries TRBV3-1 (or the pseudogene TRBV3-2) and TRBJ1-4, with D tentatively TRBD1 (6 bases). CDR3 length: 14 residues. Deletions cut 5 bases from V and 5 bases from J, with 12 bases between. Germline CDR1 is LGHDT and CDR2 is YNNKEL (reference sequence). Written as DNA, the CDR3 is TGTGCCAGCAGCTCTGACAGGAACAATGAAAAACTGTTTTTT. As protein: CASSSDRNNEKLFF.

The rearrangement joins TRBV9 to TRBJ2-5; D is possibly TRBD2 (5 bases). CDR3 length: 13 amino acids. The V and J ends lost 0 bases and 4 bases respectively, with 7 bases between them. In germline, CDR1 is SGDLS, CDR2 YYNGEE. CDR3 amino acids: CASSVGGRETQYF. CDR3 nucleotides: TGTGCCAGCAGCGTAGGTGGGAGAGAGACCCAGTACTTC.

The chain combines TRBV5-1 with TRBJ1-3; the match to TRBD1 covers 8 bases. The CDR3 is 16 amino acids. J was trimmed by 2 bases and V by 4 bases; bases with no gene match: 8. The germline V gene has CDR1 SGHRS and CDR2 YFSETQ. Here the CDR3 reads CASSVRQGLAGNTIYF. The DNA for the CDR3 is TGCGCCAGCAGCGTAAGACAGGGGCTGGCTGGAAACACCATATATTTT. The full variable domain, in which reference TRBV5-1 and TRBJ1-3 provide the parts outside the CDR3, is KAGVTQTPRYLIKTRGQQVTLSCSPISGHRSVSWYQQTPGQGLQFLFEYFSETQRNKGNFPGRFSGRQFSNSRSEMNVSTLELGDSALYLCASSVRQGLAGNTIYFGEGSWLTVV.

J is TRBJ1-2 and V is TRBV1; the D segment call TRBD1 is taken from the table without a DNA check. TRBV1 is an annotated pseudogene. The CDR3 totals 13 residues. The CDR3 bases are TGCACCAGCAGCCACGCCAGGGAATATGGCTACACCTTC. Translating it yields CTSSHAREYGYTF.

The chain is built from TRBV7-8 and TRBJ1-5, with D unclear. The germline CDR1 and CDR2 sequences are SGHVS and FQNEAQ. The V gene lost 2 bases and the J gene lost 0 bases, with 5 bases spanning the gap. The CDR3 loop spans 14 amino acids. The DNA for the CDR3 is TGTGCCAGCAGCTTAAGCCTTAGCAATCAGCCCCAGCATTTT. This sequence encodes CASSLSLSNQPQHF.

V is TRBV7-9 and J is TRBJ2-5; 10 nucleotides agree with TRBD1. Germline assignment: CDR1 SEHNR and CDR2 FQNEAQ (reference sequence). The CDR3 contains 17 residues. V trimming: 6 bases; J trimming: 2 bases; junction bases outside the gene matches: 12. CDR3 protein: CASSSRQGAPSQETQYF. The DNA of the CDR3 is TGTGCCAGCAGTTCGAGACAGGGGGCCCCCTCTCAAGAGACCCAGTACTTC.

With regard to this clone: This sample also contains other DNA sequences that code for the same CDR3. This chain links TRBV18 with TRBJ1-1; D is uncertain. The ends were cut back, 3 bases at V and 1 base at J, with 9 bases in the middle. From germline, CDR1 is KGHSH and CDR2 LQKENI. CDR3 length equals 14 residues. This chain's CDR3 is CASSPVSRNTEAFF. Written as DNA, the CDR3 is TGTGCCAGCTCACCGGTCTCCAGGAACACTGAAGCTTTCTTT.

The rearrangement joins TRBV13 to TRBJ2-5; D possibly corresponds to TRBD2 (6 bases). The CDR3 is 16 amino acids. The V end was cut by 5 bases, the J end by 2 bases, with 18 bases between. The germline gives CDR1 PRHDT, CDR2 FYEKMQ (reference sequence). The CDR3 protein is CASSPTYGTHQETQYF. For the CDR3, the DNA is TGTGCCAGCAGCCCCACCTACGGGACTCATCAAGAGACCCAGTACTTC.

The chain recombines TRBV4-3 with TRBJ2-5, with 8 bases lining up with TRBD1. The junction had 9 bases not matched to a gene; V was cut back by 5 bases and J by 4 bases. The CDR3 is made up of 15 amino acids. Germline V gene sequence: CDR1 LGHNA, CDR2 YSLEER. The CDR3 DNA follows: TGCGCCAGCAGCGAGAGACAGGGGAAAGGAGAGACCCAGTACTTC. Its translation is CASSERQGKGETQYF.

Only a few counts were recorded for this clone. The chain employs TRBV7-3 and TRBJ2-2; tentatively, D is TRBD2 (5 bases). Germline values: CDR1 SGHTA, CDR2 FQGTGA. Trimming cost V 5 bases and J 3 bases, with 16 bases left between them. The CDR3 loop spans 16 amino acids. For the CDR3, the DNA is TGTGCCAGCAGCCCTCGGGGTAGCGTGGACACCGGGGAGCTGTTTTTT. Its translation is CASSPRGSVDTGELFF.

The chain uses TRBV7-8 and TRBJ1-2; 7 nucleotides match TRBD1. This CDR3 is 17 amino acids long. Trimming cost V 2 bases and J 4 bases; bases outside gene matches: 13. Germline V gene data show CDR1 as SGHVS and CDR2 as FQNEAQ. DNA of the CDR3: TGTGCCAGCAGCTTACCGGGGACAGAGGCTCAAAGCTATGGCTACACCTTC. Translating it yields CASSLPGTEAQSYGYTF. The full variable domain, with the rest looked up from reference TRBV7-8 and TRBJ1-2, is GAGVSQSPRYKVAKRGQDVALRCDPISGHVSLFWYQQALGQGPEFLTYFQNEAQLDKSGLPSDRFFAERPEGSVSTLKIQRTQQEDSAVYLCASSLPGTEAQSYGYTFGSGTRLTVV.

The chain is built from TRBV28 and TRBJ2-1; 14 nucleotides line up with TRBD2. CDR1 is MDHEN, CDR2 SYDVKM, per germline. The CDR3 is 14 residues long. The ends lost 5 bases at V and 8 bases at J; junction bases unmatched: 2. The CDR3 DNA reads TGTGCCAGCAGTGGGACTAGCGGGGGTTATGAGCAGTTCTTC. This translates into CASSGTSGGYEQFF.

The DNA for the CDR3 is TGTGCCAGCAGCCGGTGGGGACTAAGCTCCTACGAGCAGTACTTC. Protein sequence: CASSRWGLSSYEQYF. J is TRBJ2-7 and V is TRBV6-2 or TRBV6-3, with 7 nucleotides matching TRBD2. The CDR3 length is 15 residues. The trim removed 6 bases at V and 0 bases at J, leaving 8 bases unmatched. Germline-derived CDR1 and CDR2 are MNHEY and SVGEGT.

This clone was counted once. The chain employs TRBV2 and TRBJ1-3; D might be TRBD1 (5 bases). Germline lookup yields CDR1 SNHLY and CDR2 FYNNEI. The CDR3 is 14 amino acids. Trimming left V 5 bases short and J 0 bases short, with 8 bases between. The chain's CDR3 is CASSYTGSGNTIYF. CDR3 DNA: TGTGCCAGCAGTTATACAGGCTCTGGAAACACCATATATTTT.

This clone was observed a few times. CDR3 DNA: TGTGCCAGCAGCACGGGACTAGCGGGGGCAACGCAGTATTTT. It yields the protein CASSTGLAGATQYF. The chain joins TRBV11-3 to TRBJ2-3, with 14 bases that match TRBD2. After removal of 5 bases from V and 9 bases from J, the junction contained 4 bases not matched to a gene. The CDR3 is 14 amino acids. Germline V gives CDR1 SGHNT, CDR2 YENEEA. Looking up the rest from reference TRBV11-3 and TRBJ2-3 gives the full variable domain: EAGVVQSPRYKIIEKKQPVAFWCNPISGHNTLYWYLQNLGQGPELLIRYENEEAVDDSQLPKDRFSAERLKGVDSTLKIQPAELGDSAVYLCASSTGLAGATQYFGPGTRLTVL.

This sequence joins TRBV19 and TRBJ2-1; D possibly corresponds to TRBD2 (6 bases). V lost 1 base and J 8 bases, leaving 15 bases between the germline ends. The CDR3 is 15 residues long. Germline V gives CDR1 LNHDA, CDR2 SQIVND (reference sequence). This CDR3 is CASSIVGTPSDEQFF. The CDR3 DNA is TGTGCCAGTAGTATAGTTGGGACCCCTAGCGATGAGCAGTTCTTC.

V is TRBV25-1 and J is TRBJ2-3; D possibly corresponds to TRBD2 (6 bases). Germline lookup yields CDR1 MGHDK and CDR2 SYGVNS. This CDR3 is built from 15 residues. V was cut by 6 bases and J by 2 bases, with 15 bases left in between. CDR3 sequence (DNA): TGTGCCAGCAGGCGGGGCTGGGAAAACACAGATACGCAGTATTTT. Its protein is CASRRGWENTDTQYF.

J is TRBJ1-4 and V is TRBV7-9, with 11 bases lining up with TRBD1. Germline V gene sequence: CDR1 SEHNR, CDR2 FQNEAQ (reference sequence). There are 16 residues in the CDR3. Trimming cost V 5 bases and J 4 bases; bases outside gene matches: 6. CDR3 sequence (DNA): TGTGCCAGCAGCCGGGACAGGGGGACTCATAATGAAAAACTGTTTTTT. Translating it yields CASSRDRGTHNEKLFF.

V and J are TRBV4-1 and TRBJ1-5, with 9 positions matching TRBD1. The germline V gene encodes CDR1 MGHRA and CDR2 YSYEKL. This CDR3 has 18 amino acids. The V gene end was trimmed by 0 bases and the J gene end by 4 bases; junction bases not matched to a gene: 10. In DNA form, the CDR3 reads TGCGCCAGCAGCCAAGAGGGGGCGGGGGACAGGGATAATCAGCCCCAGCATTTT. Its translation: CASSQEGAGDRDNQPQHF.

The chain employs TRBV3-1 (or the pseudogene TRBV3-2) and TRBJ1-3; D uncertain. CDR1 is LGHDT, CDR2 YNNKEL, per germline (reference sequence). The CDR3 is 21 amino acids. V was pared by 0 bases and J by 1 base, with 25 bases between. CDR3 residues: CASSQDLPLTRGSQSGNTIYF. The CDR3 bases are TGTGCCAGCAGCCAAGATCTCCCCTTGACCCGAGGCAGTCAATCTGGAAACACCATATATTTT.

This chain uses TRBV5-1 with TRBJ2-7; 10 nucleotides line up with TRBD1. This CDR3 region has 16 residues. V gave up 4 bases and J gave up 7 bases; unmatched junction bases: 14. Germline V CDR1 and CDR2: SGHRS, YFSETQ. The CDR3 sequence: CASSPLTGGLGREQYF. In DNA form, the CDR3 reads TGCGCCAGCAGCCCCCTGACAGGGGGCTTGGGTAGGGAGCAGTACTTC.

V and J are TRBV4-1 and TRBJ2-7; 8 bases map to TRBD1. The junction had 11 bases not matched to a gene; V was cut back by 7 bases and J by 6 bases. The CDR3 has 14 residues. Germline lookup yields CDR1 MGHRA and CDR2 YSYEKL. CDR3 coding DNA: TGCGCCAGCAAAGGCTGGCAGGGGGCGGGCGAGCAGTACTTC. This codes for CASKGWQGAGEQYF.

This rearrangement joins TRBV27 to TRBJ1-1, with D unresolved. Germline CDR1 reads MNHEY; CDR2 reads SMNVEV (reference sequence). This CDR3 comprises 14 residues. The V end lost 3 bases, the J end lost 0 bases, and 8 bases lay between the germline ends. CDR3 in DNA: TGTGCCAGCAGTTTTGGCGGGCTGAACACTGAAGCTTTCTTT. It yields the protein CASSFGGLNTEAFF.

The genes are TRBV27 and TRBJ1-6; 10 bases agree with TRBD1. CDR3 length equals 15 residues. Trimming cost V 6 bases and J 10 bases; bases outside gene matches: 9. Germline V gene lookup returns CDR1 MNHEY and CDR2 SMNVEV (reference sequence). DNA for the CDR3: TGTGCCAGCAGATCGCCGGGACAGGGGTACTCACCCCTCCACTTT. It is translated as CASRSPGQGYSPLHF.

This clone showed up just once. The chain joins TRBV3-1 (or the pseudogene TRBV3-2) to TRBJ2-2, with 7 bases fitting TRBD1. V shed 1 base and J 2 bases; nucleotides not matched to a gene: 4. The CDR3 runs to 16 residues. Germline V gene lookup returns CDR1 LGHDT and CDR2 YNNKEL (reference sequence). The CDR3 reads CASSQVNRGNTGELFF. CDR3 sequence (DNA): TGTGCCAGCAGCCAAGTTAACAGGGGAAACACCGGGGAGCTGTTTTTT.

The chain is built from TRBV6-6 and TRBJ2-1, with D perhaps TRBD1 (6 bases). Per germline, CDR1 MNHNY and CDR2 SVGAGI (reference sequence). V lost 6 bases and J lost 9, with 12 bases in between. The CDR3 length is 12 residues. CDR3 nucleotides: TGTGCCAGCAGGACCAGGGGAACTGAGCAGTTCTTC. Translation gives CASRTRGTEQFF.

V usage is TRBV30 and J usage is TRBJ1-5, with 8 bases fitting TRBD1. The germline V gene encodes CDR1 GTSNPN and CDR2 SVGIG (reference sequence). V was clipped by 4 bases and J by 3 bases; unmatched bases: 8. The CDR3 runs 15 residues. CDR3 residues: CAWKSGQANNQPQHF. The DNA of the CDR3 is TGTGCCTGGAAATCGGGACAGGCGAACAATCAGCCCCAGCATTTT.

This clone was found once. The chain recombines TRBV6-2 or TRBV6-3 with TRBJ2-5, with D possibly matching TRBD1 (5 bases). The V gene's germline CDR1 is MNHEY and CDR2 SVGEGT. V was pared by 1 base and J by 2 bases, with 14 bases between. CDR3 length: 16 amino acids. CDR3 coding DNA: TGTGCCAGCAGTTACTGGGGCGGTTCGACTCAAGAGACCCAGTACTTC. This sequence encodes CASSYWGGSTQETQYF.

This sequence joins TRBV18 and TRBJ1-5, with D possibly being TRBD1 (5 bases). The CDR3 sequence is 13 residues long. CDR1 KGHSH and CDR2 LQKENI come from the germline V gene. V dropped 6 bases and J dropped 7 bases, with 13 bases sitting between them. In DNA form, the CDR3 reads TGTGCCAGCTCCCCCGGGGGGGGACAGCCCCAGCATTTT. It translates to CASSPGGGQPQHF.

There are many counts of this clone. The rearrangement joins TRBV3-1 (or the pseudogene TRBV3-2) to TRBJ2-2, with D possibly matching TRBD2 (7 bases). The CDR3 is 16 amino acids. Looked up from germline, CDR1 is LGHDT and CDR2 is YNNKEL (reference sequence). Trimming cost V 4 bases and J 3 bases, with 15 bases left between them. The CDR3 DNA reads TGTGCCAGCAGCCTGAGGGGGGGCGGTGACACCGGGGAGCTGTTTTTT. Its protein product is CASSLRGGGDTGELFF.

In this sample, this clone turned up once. In DNA form, the CDR3 reads TGTGCCAGCAGTTGGGGAGACAGGGAGAACACTGAAGCTTTCTTT. It translates to CASSWGDRENTEAFF. The J gene is TRBJ1-1, the V gene TRBV6-2 or TRBV6-3, with TRBD1 matching over 7 bases. The CDR3 length is 15 residues. The germline gives CDR1 MNHEY, CDR2 SVGEGT. V gave up 4 bases and J gave up 1 base; unmatched junction bases: 6.